These T cell receptor beta chains were read from a single sample in a study of blood T cell repertoires in COVID-19. Generated by immunoSEQ multiplex PCR, the TCRdb table keeps only in-frame clones and is missing some. The sample holds approximately 230,000 clones, 70% to 90% seen once. Sequenced sample: peripheral blood. Receptors originate from an elderly man with acute or convalescent COVID-19. The CDR3 runs from the conserved cysteine through the conserved F or W. Each record gives: CDR3 protein, J gene, clone size, D gene, V gene. D genes are given only for firm matches. Part of the rows lack a size; the others show once, few, many or a class for expanded clones.

CASSISGSTDTQYF | TRBJ2-3 | NA | NA | TRBV7-9
CASSATGANYGYTF | TRBJ1-2 | NA | TRBD1 | TRBV19
CASTRTEVNTIYF | TRBJ1-3 | few | NA | TRBV2
CASSQVRGDTEAFF | TRBJ1-1 | NA | TRBD1 | TRBV3-1/TRBV3-2
CASSYRGPYEQYF | TRBJ2-7 | NA | TRBD1 | TRBV28
CASSFGQAWVNGYTF | TRBJ1-2 | NA | TRBD1 | TRBV7-2
CASSVLAGHTGELFF | TRBJ2-2 | once | TRBD2 | TRBV7-2
CASSVGEGLYQPQHF | TRBJ1-5 | NA | NA | TRBV9
CASSLRNQPQHF | TRBJ1-5 | NA | NA | TRBV12-3/TRBV12-4
CASSSDTGGEKLFF | TRBJ1-4 | NA | NA | TRBV5-1
CASSVIPRETQYF | TRBJ2-5 | NA | NA | TRBV9
CASSIDTGGATNQPQHF | TRBJ1-5 | NA | NA | TRBV19
CASSPSALTGGEQFF | TRBJ2-1 | NA | TRBD1 | TRBV9
CASSLGRGLDEQYF | TRBJ2-7 | NA | TRBD1 | TRBV6-5
CASSLQENYGYTF | TRBJ1-2 | NA | NA | TRBV5-8
CASSKVEVRNSTDTQYF | TRBJ2-3 | NA | NA | TRBV21-1
CASSLVPAAGGSEQYF | TRBJ2-7 | NA | TRBD2 | TRBV7-2
CASSVGLAGDTGELFF | TRBJ2-2 | NA | TRBD2 | TRBV9
CASSYVETSHNEQFF | TRBJ2-1 | NA | NA | TRBV6-6
CASSLAGQGNYGYTF | TRBJ1-2 | NA | TRBD1 | TRBV7-2
CASSIQGYDEQYF | TRBJ2-7 | NA | NA | TRBV19
CASSSPADRGLGGRSAQYF | TRBJ2-7 | once | TRBD1 | TRBV28
CASKDSFQGGELFF | TRBJ2-2 | few | NA | TRBV25-1
CASGLAAEGDTQYF | TRBJ2-3 | NA | NA | TRBV12-5
CASSLSGRSSYNEQFF | TRBJ2-1 | NA | NA | TRBV7-3
CASSIQVNTGELFF | TRBJ2-2 | NA | NA | TRBV19
CASSGKLAGGTDTQYF | TRBJ2-3 | NA | TRBD2 | TRBV9
CASSYPGQGGANYGYTF | TRBJ1-2 | NA | TRBD1 | TRBV7-8
CASSLRQGLNQPQHF | TRBJ1-5 | NA | NA | TRBV28
CASSMVREPSYNEQFF | TRBJ2-1 | NA | NA | TRBV5-1
CASSFYRSLNQPQHF | TRBJ1-5 | NA | NA | TRBV28
CASSPRTPLTTNEKLFF | TRBJ1-4 | NA | NA | TRBV19
CASSLLGLAYEQYF | TRBJ2-7 | NA | TRBD2 | TRBV7-2
CSASWLAGAREFF | TRBJ2-1 | NA | TRBD2 | TRBV20-1
CASSIPSSTDTQYF | TRBJ2-3 | NA | NA | TRBV19
CASGKKLTGTATDTQYF | TRBJ2-3 | once | TRBD1 | TRBV27
CASSQGATQFF | TRBJ2-1 | few | NA | TRBV4-2
CASSLGHFYTEAFF | TRBJ1-1 | NA | NA | TRBV5-6
CASSSPQTSGNTIYF | TRBJ1-3 | NA | NA | TRBV5-6
CASIFSGTSGEKGPFF | TRBJ2-1 | NA | TRBD2 | TRBV28
CASSQGTSGNNEQFF | TRBJ2-1 | NA | TRBD2 | TRBV4-2
CASSSEFGGWVRETQYF | TRBJ2-5 | once | NA | TRBV23-1
CASSQATGVQETQYF | TRBJ2-5 | NA | NA | TRBV3-1/TRBV3-2
CASRPGTLGNTIYF | TRBJ1-3 | NA | NA | TRBV7-2
CASSVASGAGETQYF | TRBJ2-5 | NA | TRBD2 | TRBV9
CASSQGAGDYEQYF | TRBJ2-7 | NA | TRBD2 | TRBV3-1/TRBV3-2